This paragraph reports one TCR beta chain. CD4+CD127+ cells were sorted as the conventional CD4 T cells. This entry belongs to a study of B cell selection in AIRE deficiency. Using immunoSEQ multiplex PCR, the repertoire was profiled, and TCRdb retains in-frame clones only, with some absent. The sample has fewer than 30,000 clones; roughly 97% are singletons. Input material: conventional CD4+ T cells sorted from PBMCs. The origin of this receptor is a human donor with AIRE deficiency.

Written as DNA, the CDR3 is TGTGCCAGCAGTTTACCCGGTACGCAGTATTTT. Translating gives CASSLPGTQYF. The chain employs TRBV28 and TRBJ2-3; D gene uncertain. This CDR3 has 11 residues. V lost 2 bases and J lost 8, with 5 bases in between. Germline assignment: CDR1 MDHEN and CDR2 SYDVKM.